The 29 T cell receptor beta chains in this list originate from one sample, sequenced in a study of T cells in Graves' hyperthyroidism and ophthalmopathy. Amplified regions were TCR beta CDR3 sequences from RNA transcripts. The HTBI set primed first-round TCR CDR3 RT-PCR. TCRdb re-derived calls from the multiplex PCR reads in MiXCR, one entry per CDR3 protein. The profile shows 400,000 to 500,000 distinct CDR3 sequences, approximately 14% of them singletons. Input material: blood. The origin of the receptors is a woman between 18 and 29 years old with Graves' hyperthyroidism.

The V call is TRBV6-2 or TRBV6-3, the J call TRBJ1-2, with unresolved D. The CDR3 runs 12 residues. V was cut by 4 bases and J by 5 bases, with 8 bases left in between. CDR1 is MNHEY and CDR2 is SVGEGT in the germline V gene. CDR3 residues: CASSLPLYGYTF. The CDR3 nucleotides are TGTGCCAGCAGTTTACCACTTTATGGCTACACCTTC.

As for this clonotype: A much larger clone differs from this one at a single base, so this may be a read error. The CDR3 reads CSSSLPGQGQVSGYTF. For the CDR3, the DNA is TGCTCCAGCAGCCTACCGGGACAGGGACAGGTGAGCGGCTACACCTTC. J is TRBJ1-2 and V is TRBV5-1; 9 bases align to TRBD1. The CDR3 has 16 amino acids. The germline V gene has CDR1 SGHRS and CDR2 YFSETQ.

The genes are TRBV28 and TRBJ2-7, with 9 positions matching TRBD1. Trimming cost V 3 bases and J 2 bases; bases outside gene matches: 5. The CDR3 runs to 15 residues. The germline gives CDR1 MDHEN, CDR2 SYDVKM. CDR3 residues: CASSLTGGYTYEQYF. CDR3 sequence (DNA): TGTGCCAGCAGTTTGACAGGGGGTTACACCTACGAGCAGTACTTC.

About this clonotype itself: A much larger clonotype is one base distant, so this may be a read error. V and J are TRBV19 and TRBJ2-1, with 9 nucleotides matching TRBD2. Germline values: CDR1 LNHDA, CDR2 SQIVND (reference sequence). The CDR3 is 22 residues long. After removal of 5 bases from V and 2 bases from J, the junction contained 25 bases not matched to a gene. The CDR3 coding sequence is TGTGCCAGTAGTGCCTCAGGGTTACCCGGGACTAGCAGCCTCGAGCCCTACAATGAGCAGTTCTTC. Amino acids: CASSASGLPGTSSLEPYNEQFF.

This clonotype was observed at least ten times. This rearrangement joins TRBV25-1 to TRBJ2-1, with D possibly being TRBD1 or TRBD2 (5 bases each). The CDR3 is 13 residues long. CDR1 is MGHDK, CDR2 SYGVNS, per germline. V lost 6 bases, J lost 0 bases, and 6 bases lay in between. The CDR3 loop is CASRGDSYNEQFF. In DNA, the CDR3 is TGTGCCAGCAGGGGGGACTCCTACAATGAGCAGTTCTTC.

The chain is built from TRBV11-3 and TRBJ2-1; 9 bases are a match to TRBD2. Germline loops: CDR1 SGHNT, CDR2 YENEEA. The CDR3 is 16 amino acids. Trimming removed 5 bases from V and 6 bases from J; junction bases left unmatched: 11. The CDR3 coding sequence is TGTGCCAGCAGCCCAGGGACTAGCAGATCATTCAATGAGCAGTTCTTC. It is translated as CASSPGTSRSFNEQFF.

This clonotype was seen ten or more times. The chain joins TRBV29-1 to TRBJ2-6; 8 bases are shared with TRBD1. The CDR3 has 14 residues. CDR1 is SQVTM and CDR2 is ANQGSEA in the germline V gene. Trimming cost V 7 bases and J 4 bases; bases outside gene matches: 6. CDR3 region: CSAGQGSGANVLTF. DNA of the CDR3: TGCAGCGCTGGACAGGGTTCAGGGGCCAACGTCCTGACTTTC.

Many counts were recorded for this clonotype. V and J are TRBV6-1 and TRBJ1-3; D remains unclear. The CDR3 extends over 13 amino acids. Trimming took off 2 bases at V and 3 bases at J, with 5 bases between the two ends. Germline loops: CDR1 MNHNS, CDR2 SASEGT. The CDR3 DNA reads TGTGCCAGCAGTGAAATCGGTGGAAACACCATATATTTT. This sequence encodes CASSEIGGNTIYF.

This clonotype was observed a few times. The J gene is TRBJ2-7, the V gene TRBV14; 8 bases are shared with TRBD1. With V trimmed by 5 bases and J by 2 bases, 11 bases remained unmatched. The CDR3 loop spans 16 amino acids. Germline values: CDR1 SGHDN, CDR2 FVKESK. The CDR3 loop reads CASSYLRTGLTYEQYF. The CDR3 nucleotides are TGTGCCAGCAGCTACCTAAGGACAGGGCTAACCTACGAGCAGTACTTC.

This clonotype appeared many times. The chain joins TRBV12-3 or TRBV12-4 to TRBJ1-6; tentatively, D is TRBD1 (5 bases). The CDR3 covers 14 residues. The V end was cut by 5 bases, the J end by 7 bases, with 12 bases between. The CDR3 reads CASSAAGDNSPLHF. For the CDR3, the DNA is TGTGCCAGCAGTGCCGCGGGGGACAATTCACCCCTCCACTTT.

This clonotype was detected only a few times. This rearrangement joins TRBV6-1 to TRBJ2-3; 8 bases line up with TRBD2. The germline gives CDR1 MNHNS, CDR2 SASEGT. The CDR3 consists of 16 residues. Trimming took 2 bases from V and 3 from J; bases not matched to a gene: 7. CDR3 sequence: CASSEKAGDGTDTQYF. CDR3 DNA: TGTGCCAGCAGTGAAAAAGCGGGAGATGGGACAGATACGCAGTATTTT.

This clonotype has a count of ten or more. V is TRBV20-1 and J is TRBJ1-6, with D possibly TRBD1 on 5 matching bases. Looked up from germline, CDR1 is DFQATT and CDR2 is SNEGSKA (reference sequence). The CDR3 is made up of 13 amino acids. The V end lost 4 bases, the J end lost 10 bases, and 14 bases lay between the germline ends. This CDR3 is CSANLGVRSPLHF. For the CDR3, the DNA is TGCAGTGCTAACTTAGGGGTACGGTCACCCCTCCACTTT.

J is TRBJ2-1 and V is TRBV9; 11 bases line up with TRBD1. The germline CDR1 and CDR2 sequences are SGDLS and YYNGEE. There are 18 residues in the CDR3. V shed 4 bases, J shed 6 bases, and the junction held 15 bases outside the gene matches. The CDR3 DNA reads as TGTGCCAGCAGCCCTCGACCCTGGACAGGGGGCATTAGCAATGAGCAGTTCTTC. This gives the protein CASSPRPWTGGISNEQFF. The whole variable domain, filled in from reference TRBV9 and TRBJ2-1, reads DSGVTQTPKHLITATGQRVTLRCSPRSGDLSVYWYQQSLDQGLQFLIQYYNGEERAKGNILERFSAQQFPDLHSELNLSSLELGDSALYFCASSPRPWTGGISNEQFFGPGTRLTVL.

This chain connects TRBV7-3 to TRBJ2-1; the D is unclear. With 5 bases removed from V and 2 bases from J, the gap between germline ends came to 13 bases. CDR3 size: 15 residues. CDR1 SGHTA and CDR2 FQGTGA come from the germline V gene. The chain's CDR3 is CASSASAGTYNEQFF. For the CDR3, the DNA is TGTGCCAGCAGCGCCTCGGCTGGAACCTACAATGAGCAGTTCTTC.

This clonotype was seen at least ten times. This rearrangement joins TRBV27 to TRBJ1-1, with 9 bases lining up with TRBD1. The CDR3 contains 13 residues. Germline V gives CDR1 MNHEY, CDR2 SMNVEV (reference sequence). V shed 8 bases and J 3 bases; nucleotides not matched to a gene: 4. The CDR3 is CASGTGGHTEAFF. The CDR3 nucleotides read TGTGCCAGCGGAACAGGGGGCCACACTGAAGCTTTCTTT.

This clonotype was counted many times. J is TRBJ2-1 and V is TRBV19, with no clear D. V was trimmed by 5 bases and J by 0 bases, leaving 8 bases between them. CDR1 is LNHDA, CDR2 SQIVND, per germline (reference sequence). This CDR3 contains 14 residues. The CDR3 here is CASSGGSSYNEQFF. Here the CDR3 DNA reads TGTGCCAGTAGTGGCGGTAGCTCCTACAATGAGCAGTTCTTC.

At least ten counts were recorded for this clonotype. The chain joins TRBV7-2 to TRBJ2-3, with D maybe TRBD2 (6 bases). This CDR3 is built from 13 residues. V was trimmed by 5 bases and J by 4 bases, leaving 10 bases between them. The germline V gene has CDR1 SGHTA and CDR2 FQGNSA. In nucleotides, the CDR3 is TGTGCCAGCAGCCGCGGGACTTCAGATACGCAGTATTTT. As protein: CASSRGTSDTQYF.

The chain has TRBV5-1 and TRBJ2-6; 14 bases align to TRBD2. In germline, CDR1 is SGHRS, CDR2 YFSETQ. CDR3 length: 18 residues. V lost 3 bases, J lost 2 bases, and 4 bases stayed unmatched. The CDR3 sequence: CASSSGLAGGPGANVLTF. In nucleotides, the CDR3 is TGCGCCAGCAGCTCTGGACTAGCGGGAGGACCTGGGGCCAACGTCCTGACTTTC. The entire variable domain, with the rest obtained from reference TRBV5-1 and TRBJ2-6, is as follows: KAGVTQTPRYLIKTRGQQVTLSCSPISGHRSVSWYQQTPGQGLQFLFEYFSETQRNKGNFPGRFSGRQFSNSRSEMNVSTLELGDSALYLCASSSGLAGGPGANVLTFGAGSRLTVL.

In this sample, this clonotype turned up a few times. A much larger clone differs from this one at a single base, so this may be a read error. The rearrangement joins TRBV28 to TRBJ2-3; D uncertain. The CDR3 sequence is 16 residues long. CDR1 and CDR2 (germline): MDHEN, SYDVKM. V was clipped by 6 bases and J by 6 bases, with 22 bases between them. CDR3 protein: CASRGSERRDVDTQYF. The DNA of the CDR3 is TGTGCCAGCAGGGGTTCGGAGAGAAGGGATGTCGATACGCAGTATTTT. The full variable domain, with the rest looked up from reference TRBV28 and TRBJ2-3, is DVKVTQSSRYLVKRTGEKVFLECVQDMDHENMFWYRQDPGLGLRLIYFSYDVKMKEKGDIPEGYSVSREKKERFSLILESASTNQTSMYLCASRGSERRDVDTQYFGPGTRLTVL.

In its sample, this clonotype was seen many times. The chain links TRBV5-1 to TRBJ1-1; 9 nucleotides line up with TRBD1. J gave up 8 bases and V 5 bases, and 13 bases lay outside the gene matches. Germline V gene data show CDR1 as SGHRS and CDR2 as YFSETQ. The CDR3 contains 15 residues. CDR3 residues: CASRRGQGSSQEAFF. CDR3 DNA sequence: TGCGCCAGCAGGCGAGGACAGGGGTCGTCCCAGGAAGCTTTCTTT.

As to this clonotype: This may be a read error, as it is one base from a much larger clone. This chain uses TRBV24-1 with TRBJ2-5; 8 bases align to TRBD1. The junction had 5 bases not matched to a gene; V was cut back by 8 bases and J by 4 bases. The CDR3 runs 13 residues. Germline V gene data show CDR1 as KGHDR and CDR2 as SFDVKD. Here the CDR3 reads CATTGTGRETQYF. The CDR3 DNA reads as TGTGCCACCACCGGGACAGGAAGAGAGACCCAGTACTTC.

This clonotype was recorded at least ten times. This chain joins TRBV6-1 and TRBJ1-6; D is unresolved. Between the trimmed V and J ends, which lost 1 base and 16 bases, there was a span of 17 bases. Germline V CDR1 and CDR2: MNHNS, SASEGT. This CDR3 is 14 amino acids long. This CDR3 reads CASSEDRGQVPLHF. CDR3 DNA sequence: TGTGCCAGCAGTGAAGATCGTGGGCAGGTTCCACTCCACTTT.

This clonotype has ten or more counts. The DNA for the CDR3 is TGTGCCAGCAGCTTAAGAGTCTCTACCGAGACCCAGTACTTC. It encodes CASSLRVSTETQYF. V gene TRBV13 combines with J gene TRBJ2-5; D is unresolved. Germline V lookup: CDR1 PRHDT, CDR2 FYEKMQ (reference sequence). The V end lost 2 bases, the J end lost 5 bases, and 12 bases lay between the germline ends. The CDR3 totals 14 residues.

The sample holds many counts of this clonotype. The chain carries TRBV3-1 and TRBJ2-7; D might be TRBD1 (5 bases). The length of the CDR3 is 13 residues. Between the trimmed V and J ends, which lost 5 bases and 2 bases, there was a span of 10 bases. Germline CDR1 LGHDT, CDR2 YNNKEL (reference sequence). For the CDR3, the DNA is TGTGCCAGCAGCTCCGAAGGGGCCTACGAGCAGTACTTC. Protein product: CASSSEGAYEQYF.

The chain links TRBV15 to TRBJ1-2; D gene ambiguous. The CDR3 sequence is 14 residues long. CDR1 and CDR2 (germline): LNHNV, YYDKDF (reference sequence). Trimming took off 0 bases at V and 7 bases at J, with 12 bases between the two ends. The CDR3 reads CATSRDRRLSGYTF. The CDR3 nucleotides are TGTGCCACCAGCAGAGATCGAAGGCTTTCTGGCTACACCTTC.

As for this clonotype: A much larger clone lies a single base off, so this may be a read error. The rearrangement links TRBV30 to TRBJ2-3, with TRBD2 as a possible D gene (5 bases). The length of the CDR3 is 13 residues. Germline V CDR1 and CDR2: GTSNPN, SVGIG (reference sequence). The CDR3 reads CARSVLGTDTQYF. Here the CDR3 DNA reads TGTGCCAGGAGTGTACTAGGTACAGATACGCAGTATTTT.

This clonotype was counted ten times or more. V usage is TRBV19 and J usage is TRBJ1-2, with 7 bases fitting TRBD1. Germline CDR1 and CDR2: LNHDA and SQIVND (reference sequence). V trimming: 4 bases; J trimming: 3 bases; junction bases outside the gene matches: 8. The CDR3 has 15 amino acids. The CDR3 spells CASSTPDRPHYGYTF. The CDR3 nucleotides read TGTGCCAGTAGTACCCCGGACAGGCCTCACTATGGCTACACCTTC.

Ten or more counts support this clonotype. The chain links TRBV13 to TRBJ2-2; 12 nucleotides agree with TRBD2. With V trimmed by 5 bases and J by 6 bases, 4 bases remained unmatched. Germline V gives CDR1 PRHDT, CDR2 FYEKMQ (reference sequence). The CDR3 runs 15 residues. CDR3 nucleotide sequence: TGTGCCAGCAGCCGACTAGCGGGAGTACCCGGGGAGCTGTTTTTT. It encodes CASSRLAGVPGELFF.

At least ten counts were recorded for this clonotype. The chain is built from TRBV27 and TRBJ2-1; D might be TRBD1 (5 bases). The V gene's germline CDR1 is MNHEY and CDR2 SMNVEV (reference sequence). Trimming removed 7 bases from V and 0 bases from J, with 10 bases in between. The CDR3 loop spans 14 amino acids. The CDR3 sequence: CASTWGSSYNEQFF. CDR3 coding DNA: TGTGCCAGCACCTGGGGCAGCTCCTACAATGAGCAGTTCTTC.